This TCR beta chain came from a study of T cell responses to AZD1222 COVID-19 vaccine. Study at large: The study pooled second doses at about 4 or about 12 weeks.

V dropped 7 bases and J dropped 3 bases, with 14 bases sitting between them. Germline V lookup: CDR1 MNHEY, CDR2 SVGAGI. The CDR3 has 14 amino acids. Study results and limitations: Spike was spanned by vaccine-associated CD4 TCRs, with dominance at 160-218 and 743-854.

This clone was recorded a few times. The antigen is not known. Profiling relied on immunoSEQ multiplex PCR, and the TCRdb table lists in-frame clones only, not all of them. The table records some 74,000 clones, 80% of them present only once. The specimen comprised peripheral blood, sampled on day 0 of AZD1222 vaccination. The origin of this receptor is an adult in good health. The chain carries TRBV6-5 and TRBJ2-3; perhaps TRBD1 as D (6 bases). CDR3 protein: CASKETGRTDTQYF. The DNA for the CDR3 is TGTGCCAGCAAGGAGACAGGAAGGACAGATACGCAGTATTTT.